The 21 T cell receptor beta chains below all came from one sample that was sequenced in a study of T cells in Graves' hyperthyroidism and ophthalmopathy. Amplification targeted TCR beta CDR3 regions from RNA transcripts. HTBI primers were used for first-round RT-PCR of the TCR CDR3. Using its own MiXCR run on the multiplex PCR reads, TCRdb lists one record per CDR3 protein. The table lists 400,000 to 450,000 distinct CDR3 sequences, about 15% of them singletons. The sequenced material came from blood. The receptors were gathered from a man aged 18 to 30 with Graves' ophthalmopathy.

Ten or more counts support this clonotype. The CDR3 sequence: CSAKDSGEADTQYF. The CDR3 region has the DNA TGCAGTGCCAAGGACAGTGGGGAAGCAGATACGCAGTATTTT. V gene TRBV20-1 combines with J gene TRBJ2-3, with a possible D match to TRBD1 (6 bases). Trimming pared 6 bases from V and 4 bases from J, leaving 17 bases between. Germline V gene data show CDR1 as DFQATT and CDR2 as SNEGSKA (reference sequence). The CDR3 is 14 amino acids.

This rearrangement joins TRBV5-1 to TRBJ2-2; D may be TRBD2 (6 bases). CDR3 length equals 12 residues. The V gene lost 5 bases and the J gene lost 7 bases, with 9 bases spanning the gap. Germline loops: CDR1 SGHRS, CDR2 YFSETQ. CDR3 bases: TGCGCCAGCAGACAGGAGGGCGGGGAGCTGTTTTTT. Amino acids: CASRQEGGELFF.

This clonotype was found a few times. V usage is TRBV3-1 and J usage is TRBJ2-2; D could derive from TRBD1 or TRBD2 (5 bases each). The CDR3 covers 17 residues. The V end lost 2 bases, the J end lost 6 bases, and 19 bases lay between the germline ends. Germline values: CDR1 LGHDT, CDR2 YNNKEL (reference sequence). CDR3 bases: TGTGCCAGCAGCCAACCTATCTTGGGACGGAATCCCGGGGAGCTGTTTTTT. This encodes CASSQPILGRNPGELFF.

This clonotype was counted many times. The chain links TRBV20-1 to TRBJ2-1; D is ambiguous. Per the germline V gene, CDR1 is DFQATT and CDR2 is SNEGSKA (reference sequence). This CDR3 has 16 amino acids. V lost 0 bases and J 0 bases, leaving 12 bases between the germline ends. In DNA form, the CDR3 reads TGCAGTGCTAGAGATATGGCACCCGGCTCCTACAATGAGCAGTTCTTC. Protein sequence: CSARDMAPGSYNEQFF.

In regard to this clonotype: This may be a read error: a much more frequent sequence differs by one nucleotide. V usage is TRBV12-3 or TRBV12-4 and J usage is TRBJ2-5; TRBD1 is a possible D gene (6 bases). The CDR3 runs to 16 residues. Trimming pared 6 bases from V and 4 bases from J, leaving 21 bases between. CDR3 sequence (DNA): TGTGCCAGCAGCCAAGAGGGGGAAGGCTATGGAGAGACCCAGTACTTC. Translating gives CASSQEGEGYGETQYF.

This clonotype showed up many times. This sequence joins TRBV20-1 and TRBJ1-4; the D gene is possibly TRBD1 (5 bases). The CDR3 has 14 residues. Germline-derived CDR1 and CDR2 are DFQATT and SNEGSKA (reference sequence). Trimming cost V 3 bases and J 4 bases, with 12 bases left between them. The CDR3 nucleotides read TGCAGTGCTAGTGGGGGGACCCTTAATGAAAAACTGTTTTTT. This codes for CSASGGTLNEKLFF.

This chain uses TRBV10-1 with TRBJ2-5, with 8 bases identical to TRBD1. CDR3 length: 13 amino acids. CDR1 WNHNN and CDR2 SYGVQD come from the germline V gene (reference sequence). The junction had 6 bases not matched to a gene; V was cut back by 8 bases and J by 4 bases. CDR3 sequence (DNA): TGCGCCAGCCCTCGGACAGGGCCAGAGACCCAGTACTTC. Translation: CASPRTGPETQYF.

This clonotype has a count of ten or more. This chain links TRBV7-2 with TRBJ2-3; D unclear. Germline CDR1 and CDR2: SGHTA and FQGNSA. The V and J ends lost 8 bases and 2 bases respectively, with 14 bases between them. This CDR3 spans 14 amino acids. The CDR3 sequence: CASGIAEYTDTQYF. The CDR3 nucleotides read TGTGCCAGCGGAATTGCGGAGTACACAGATACGCAGTATTTT.

For this clonotype: Just one base apart from a much larger clone, this may be a read error. The V gene is TRBV18, the J gene TRBJ2-3; D not certain. The length of the CDR3 is 14 residues. Germline CDR1 KGHSH, CDR2 LQKENI. CDR3 region: CASSPDNAADAQYF. The CDR3 bases are TGTGCCAGCTCACCAGATAATGCTGCAGATGCGCAGTATTTT.

V gene TRBV19 combines with J gene TRBJ2-1; D unresolved. The germline V gene has CDR1 LNHDA and CDR2 SQIVND (reference sequence). The CDR3 is made up of 13 amino acids. Trimming left V 3 bases short and J 4 bases short, with 7 bases between. The CDR3 sequence is CASSILQYNEQFF. DNA for the CDR3: TGTGCCAGTAGTATCCTCCAATACAATGAGCAGTTCTTC. Full variable domain (missing parts from reference TRBV19 and TRBJ2-1): DGGITQSPKYLFRKEGQNVTLSCEQNLNHDAMYWYRQDPGQGLRLIYYSQIVNDFQKGDIAEGYSVSREKKESFPLTVTSAQKNPTAFYLCASSILQYNEQFFGPGTRLTVL.

This chain links TRBV29-1 with TRBJ1-5; TRBD1 matches 7 bases. Germline values: CDR1 SQVTM, CDR2 ANQGSEA. The CDR3 sequence is 12 residues long. V trimming: 5 bases; J trimming: 6 bases; junction bases outside the gene matches: 4. The chain's CDR3 is CSVRGLGQPQHF. The CDR3 DNA sequence: TGCAGCGTTAGGGGGCTCGGTCAGCCCCAGCATTTT.

This clonotype was seen many times. This rearrangement joins TRBV10-3 to TRBJ2-5; weak D call: TRBD1 (8 bases). V gave up 4 bases and J gave up 4 bases, with 13 bases separating them. The germline CDR1 and CDR2 sequences are ENHRY and SYGVKD. There are 14 residues in the CDR3. DNA for the CDR3: TGTGCCATCAGTGGACAGGGGAGGGGAGAGACCCAGTACTTC. Translating gives CAISGQGRGETQYF.

This clonotype was seen a few times. V usage is TRBV4-1 and J usage is TRBJ1-1, with D possibly TRBD1 on 6 matching bases. In germline, CDR1 is MGHRA, CDR2 YSYEKL. V gave up 4 bases and J gave up 5 bases, with 14 bases separating them. CDR3 length equals 14 residues. CDR3: CASSPQGRLTEAFF. The CDR3 coding sequence is TGCGCCAGCAGCCCACAGGGACGTCTAACTGAAGCTTTCTTT.

In this sample, this clonotype turned up many times. The chain links TRBV20-1 to TRBJ1-5; D may be TRBD1 (6 bases). There are 13 residues in the CDR3. Germline V gene lookup returns CDR1 DFQATT and CDR2 SNEGSKA (reference sequence). V shed 3 bases and J shed 4 bases, with 10 bases lying between them. The CDR3 DNA sequence: TGCAGTGCTAGTTCCGGACAGAATCAGCCCCAGCATTTT. It yields the protein CSASSGQNQPQHF.

In regard to this clonotype: Germline is not matched at one junction end, which may reflect a read error. The chain couples TRBV24-1 to TRBJ2-2; 8 bases agree with TRBD2. Germline CDR1 is KGHDR and CDR2 is SFDVKD. The length of the CDR3 is 13 residues. The CDR3 nucleotides read TGTGCCACCAGTAGCGGGAGCCCCGGTGAGCTGTTTTTT. Amino acid sequence: CATSSGSPGELFF.

As DNA, the CDR3 is TGTGCCACCAGCAGAGATGGCAGGCGTAACACTGAAGCTTTCTTT. This codes for CATSRDGRRNTEAFF. The J gene is TRBJ1-1, the V gene TRBV15; D remains unclear. There are 15 residues in the CDR3. V shed 0 bases and J shed 2 bases, with 10 bases lying between them. Per the germline V gene, CDR1 is LNHNV and CDR2 is YYDKDF (reference sequence).

As concerns this clonotype: A much larger clone lies one base from this, so it may be a read error. The chain joins TRBV29-1 to TRBJ2-7; TRBD2 matches 7 bases. CDR1 SQVTM and CDR2 ANQGSEA come from the germline V gene. The CDR3 spans 12 residues. CDR3 DNA sequence: TGCAGCGTTGACAGCGGGACCTACGGGCAGTACTTC. Translating gives CSVDSGTYGQYF.

Concerning this clonotype itself: One end of the junction is discordant with germline, which a read error may explain. The chain uses TRBV20-1 and TRBJ2-3; no firm D call. Germline V CDR1 and CDR2: DFQATT, SNEGSKA (reference sequence). This CDR3 contains 13 residues. Here the CDR3 reads CSLPGVTTDTQCF. In nucleotides, the CDR3 is TGCAGTCTCCCCGGCGTTACCACAGATACGCAGTGTTTT.

This clonotype came up many times. This chain uses TRBV11-2 with TRBJ1-6; 7 nucleotides line up with TRBD1. The CDR3 consists of 16 residues. V dropped 0 bases and J dropped 9; count of bases not matched to a gene: 8. CDR1 and CDR2 (germline): SGHAT, FQNNGV. CDR3 nucleotide sequence: TGTGCCAGCAGCTTAGATAAAAGGGGGCCACGTTCACCCCTCCACTTT. It translates to CASSLDKRGPRSPLHF. The whole variable domain, filled in from reference TRBV11-2 and TRBJ1-6, reads EAGVAQSPRYKIIEKRQSVAFWCNPISGHATLYWYQQILGQGPKLLIQFQNNGVVDDSQLPKDRFSAERLKGVDSTLKIQPAKLEDSAVYLCASSLDKRGPRSPLHFGNGTRLTVT.

This clonotype was counted many times. The chain links TRBV7-3 to TRBJ2-3, with D perhaps matching TRBD2 (6 bases). V was cut by 5 bases and J by 5 bases, with 11 bases left in between. The V gene's germline CDR1 is SGHTA and CDR2 FQGTGA. The CDR3 has 13 residues. The CDR3 sequence: CASSAAREDTQYF. The CDR3 nucleotides are TGTGCCAGCAGCGCGGCGCGGGAAGATACGCAGTATTTT.

This clonotype was picked up a small number of times. At one boundary the junction diverges from the germline segment, which might be a read error. The chain recombines TRBV12-3 or TRBV12-4 with TRBJ1-1; D ambiguous. The CDR3 runs 13 residues. The CDR3 sequence is CASSQGRNTEALF. CDR3 in DNA: TGTGCCAGCAGTCAAGGACGGAACACTGAAGCTCTCTTT.